Below, one T cell receptor (beta chain) is given with its context. Its antigen is unidentified. There are 15 residues in the CDR3. Trimming removed 4 bases from V and 0 bases from J, with 13 bases in between. The germline gives CDR1 DFQATT, CDR2 SNEGSKA (reference sequence). The data were taken from a study of T cells after yellow fever vaccination. Study-level background: SMART-Seq v4 Ultra Low Input prepared the low-cell-number fractions.

5'RACE template switching added a universal primer site and UMIs to TCR cDNA. TCRdb reprocessed the 5' RACE reads with MiXCR, giving one entry per CDR3 protein. The table includes a few hundred thousand distinct CDR3 sequences, roughly 3.5% detected once. The study, taken as a whole, reports: Overlap between CD4 and CD8 compartments was detected for a small share of clonotypes.

The clonotype was recovered from a man younger than 30 who received the YFV17D yellow fever vaccine. The chain employs TRBV20-1 and TRBJ2-4; perhaps TRBD2 as D (6 bases). Sequencing was performed on PBMCs, taken on the day of the yellow fever booster vaccination. DNA for the CDR3: TGCAGTGCTACCCAGGCCGGGGGAGCCAAAAACATTCAGTACTTC. Protein product: CSATQAGGAKNIQYF.